This T cell receptor (beta chain) was found in a study of response to subunit inactivated influenza vaccine. One entry per CDR3 protein, called by TCRdb with MiXCR from the RT-PCR reads. The sample gives 500,000 to 700,000 distinct CDR3 sequences, roughly a quarter of which show up once; approximately 3% is in the top ten. There are a few counts of this clonotype. This sample was also put to use in a study of T cells expressing NK-cell markers. That paper notes: Synthesis of TCR beta cDNA relied on 5'RACE template switching carrying UMIs. Sorted T-cell subsets CD3+CD56+NKG2C+, CD3+CD56+NKG2C- and CD3+CD56-NKG2C+ were TCR beta-sequenced.

This sequence was found in a man aged 45 to 65 who received an inactivated influenza vaccine. The sample consisted of CD4+ T cells sorted from PBMCs, taken roughly 12 days after vaccination.

The CDR3 sequence: CASSYREGQPQHF. In nucleotides, the CDR3 is TGTGCCAGCAGTTACAGGGAGGGTCAGCCCCAGCATTTT. This chain links TRBV6-5 with TRBJ1-5; no firm D call. CDR3 length: 13 amino acids. From germline, CDR1 is MNHEY and CDR2 SVGAGI. V lost 2 bases and J 6 bases, leaving 8 bases between the germline ends.